Listed here are 4 T cell receptor beta chains from one sample, sequenced in a study of T and B cells in COVID-19 patients (dated by TCRdb to about 2020). Genomic DNA extracted from blood was used in amounts of about 250-550 ng for amplification of TRB repertoires. Sequencing used an Illumina MiSeq. Multiplex PCR with BIOMED2 TRB-A/B primer pools was used to amplify TRB rearrangements. TCRdb reprocessed the public reads (quality trimming at Q25 with fastp, clone calling with MiXCR) and kept in-frame beta chains. Each entry is one CDR3 protein sequence, shown with its most common DNA and genes. The sample data list about 3,900 distinct CDR3 sequences, and 20% to 25% of these were observed just once. Less than 20% of the sample lies in the top ten. The sample comprised blood. These receptors all stem from a human donor with active COVID-19.

This clonotype was recorded at least ten times. This chain joins TRBV19 and TRBJ2-1; TRBD2 matches at 9 bases. This CDR3 is built from 16 residues. The V gene end was trimmed by 5 bases and the J gene end by 4 bases; junction bases not matched to a gene: 9. Germline V gives CDR1 LNHDA, CDR2 SQIVND (reference sequence). The CDR3 DNA sequence: TGTGCCAGTAGTGCGAGCGGGCTAGCGGGGTACAATGAGCAGTTCTTC. Translation gives CASSASGLAGYNEQFF.

This clonotype was detected only a few times. The chain employs TRBV19 and TRBJ2-1; 9 bases line up with TRBD1. J lost 2 bases, V lost 9 bases, and 5 bases had no gene match. Germline V lookup: CDR1 LNHDA, CDR2 SQIVND (reference sequence). The CDR3 covers 14 residues. Here the CDR3 reads CASKGQGTYNEQFF. The CDR3, as DNA: TGTGCCAGCAAGGGACAGGGAACCTACAATGAGCAGTTCTTC.

The chain combines TRBV10-2 with TRBJ2-3; D unresolved. V lost 0 bases, J lost 8 bases, and 9 bases lay in between. Germline CDR1 reads WSHSY; CDR2 reads SAAADI. The CDR3 covers 13 residues. CDR3 amino acids: CASSESGSPTQYF. CDR3 DNA sequence: TGCGCCAGCAGTGAGTCGGGTAGCCCTACGCAGTATTTT.

V and J are TRBV19 and TRBJ2-7; D might be TRBD1 or TRBD2, each matching 6 bases. The CDR3 has 15 amino acids. Trimming took 5 bases from V and 3 from J, leaving 17 bases between them. CDR1 and CDR2 from the germline V gene are LNHDA and SQIVND (reference sequence). Here the CDR3 reads CASSLVGGAGYEQYF. Written as DNA, the CDR3 is TGTGCCAGTAGTTTGGTCGGGGGCGCCGGCTACGAGCAGTACTTC.